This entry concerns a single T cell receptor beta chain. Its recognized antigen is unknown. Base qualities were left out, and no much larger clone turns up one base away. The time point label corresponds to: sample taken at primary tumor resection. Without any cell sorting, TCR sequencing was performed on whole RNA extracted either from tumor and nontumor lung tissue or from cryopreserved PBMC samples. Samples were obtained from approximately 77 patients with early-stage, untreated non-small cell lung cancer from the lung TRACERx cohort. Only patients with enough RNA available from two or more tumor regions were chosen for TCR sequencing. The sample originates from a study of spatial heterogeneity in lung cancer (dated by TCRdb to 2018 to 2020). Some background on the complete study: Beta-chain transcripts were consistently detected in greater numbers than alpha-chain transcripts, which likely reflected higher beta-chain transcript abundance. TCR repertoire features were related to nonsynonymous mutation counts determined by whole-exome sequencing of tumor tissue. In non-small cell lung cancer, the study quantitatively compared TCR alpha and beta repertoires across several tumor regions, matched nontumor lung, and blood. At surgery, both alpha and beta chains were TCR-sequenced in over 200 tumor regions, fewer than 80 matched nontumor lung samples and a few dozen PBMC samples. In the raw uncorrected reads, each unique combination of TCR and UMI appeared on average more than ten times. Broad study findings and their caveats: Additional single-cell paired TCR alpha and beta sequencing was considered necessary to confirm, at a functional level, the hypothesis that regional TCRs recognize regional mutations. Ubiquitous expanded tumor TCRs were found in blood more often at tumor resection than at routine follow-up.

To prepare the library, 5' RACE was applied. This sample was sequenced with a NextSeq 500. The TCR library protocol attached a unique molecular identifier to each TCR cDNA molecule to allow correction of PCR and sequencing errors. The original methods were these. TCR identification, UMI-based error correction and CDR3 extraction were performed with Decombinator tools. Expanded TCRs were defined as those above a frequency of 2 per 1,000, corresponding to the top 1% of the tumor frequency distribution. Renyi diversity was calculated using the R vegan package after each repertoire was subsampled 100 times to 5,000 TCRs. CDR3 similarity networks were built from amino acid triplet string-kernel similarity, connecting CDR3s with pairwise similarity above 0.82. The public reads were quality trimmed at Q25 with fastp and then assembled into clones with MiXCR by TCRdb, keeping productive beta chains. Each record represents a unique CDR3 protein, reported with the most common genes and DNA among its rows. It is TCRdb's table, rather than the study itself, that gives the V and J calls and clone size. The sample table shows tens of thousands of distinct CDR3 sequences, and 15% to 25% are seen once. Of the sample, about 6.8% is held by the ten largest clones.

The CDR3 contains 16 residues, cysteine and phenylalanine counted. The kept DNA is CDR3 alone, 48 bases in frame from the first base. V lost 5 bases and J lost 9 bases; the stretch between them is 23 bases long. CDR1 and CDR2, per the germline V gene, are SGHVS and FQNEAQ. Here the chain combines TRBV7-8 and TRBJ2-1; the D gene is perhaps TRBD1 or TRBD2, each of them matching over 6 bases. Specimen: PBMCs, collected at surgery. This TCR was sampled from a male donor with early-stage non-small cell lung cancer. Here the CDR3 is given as CASSPGKGQGGTEQFF. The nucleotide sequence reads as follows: TGTGCCAGCAGCCCGGGAAAAGGGCAAGGGGGGACTGAGCAGTTCTTC.